The present T cell receptor beta chain was sequenced within a study of T cells expressing NK-cell markers. Study context: HCMV seropositivity marked seven of the eight sequenced donors; one was seronegative.

With the 5' RACE reads reprocessed, TCRdb shows one record per CDR3 protein and no DNA. The table counts about 550,000 distinct CDR3 sequences; roughly 3.6% lies in the top ten. The length of the CDR3 is 13 residues. Germline values: CDR1 MGHRA, CDR2 YSYEKL. The sample was blood T cells: a sorted CD56 or NKG2C T cell subset, CD4+ or CD8+ T cells, or bulk PBMC T cells (not recorded which). J is TRBJ1-5 and V is TRBV4-1. This TCR was sampled from a man younger than 35 in good health. The CDR3 sequence is CASSQDSDQPQHF.